The 27 T cell receptor beta chains in this list originate from one sample, sequenced in a study of blood T cell repertoires in COVID-19. Clones were sequenced by immunoSEQ multiplex PCR, and TCRdb holds only the in-frame ones, with some missing. The table has 450,000 to 600,000 clones, about nine tenths seen once; the top ten hold under 0.85%. Sequences were obtained from PBMCs or T cells enriched from blood (not recorded which). Receptor source: a woman aged 18-29 years who had recovered from COVID-19.

This clone showed up just once. The chain is built from TRBV18 and TRBJ1-4; tentative D call: TRBD1 (5 bases). V lost 3 bases and J 0 bases, leaving 11 bases between the germline ends. The CDR3 extends over 16 amino acids. Germline CDR1 is KGHSH and CDR2 is LQKENI. DNA for the CDR3: TGTGCCAGCTCACCCCAGGGATTAACAACTAATGAAAAACTGTTTTTT. This sequence encodes CASSPQGLTTNEKLFF.

J is TRBJ1-2 and V is TRBV18; 7 bases line up with TRBD1. Germline values: CDR1 KGHSH, CDR2 LQKENI. V shed 4 bases, J shed 0 bases, and the junction held 5 bases outside the gene matches. The CDR3 is 15 residues long. The CDR3 coding sequence is TGTGCCAGCTCACTTGGACAGGTAGCTAACTATGGCTACACCTTC. Protein sequence: CASSLGQVANYGYTF. The variable domain in full, completed from reference TRBV18 and TRBJ1-2, reads NAGVMQNPRHLVRRRGQEARLRCSPMKGHSHVYWYRQLPEEGLKFMVYLQKENIIDESGMPKERFSAEFPKEGPSILRIQQVVRGDSAAYFCASSLGQVANYGYTFGSGTRLTVV.

The chain joins TRBV7-9 to TRBJ1-1; D may be TRBD1 (5 bases). Germline values: CDR1 SEHNR, CDR2 FQNEAQ (reference sequence). This CDR3 has 15 amino acids. V was clipped by 1 base and J by 0 bases, with 9 bases between them. The CDR3 bases are TGTGCCAGCAGCTTAGACTCAGGGATGAACACTGAAGCTTTCTTT. Encoded protein: CASSLDSGMNTEAFF.

This chain links TRBV10-3 with TRBJ2-5, with TRBD2 matching 11 bases. Losses at the gene ends were 5 bases for V and 5 bases for J; bases not matched to a gene: 4. This CDR3 is built from 14 residues. CDR1 ENHRY and CDR2 SYGVKD come from the germline V gene. CDR3 sequence reads: CAISPSGGRETQYF. CDR3 in DNA: TGTGCCATCAGTCCTAGCGGGGGGAGGGAGACCCAGTACTTC.

This clone was detected only once. The chain couples TRBV30 to TRBJ2-5; D may be TRBD2 (6 bases). Trimming removed 2 bases at V and 5 bases at J, with 15 bases between. The CDR3 is 14 residues long. Per the germline V gene, CDR1 is GTSNPN and CDR2 is SVGIG (reference sequence). CDR3 sequence reads: CAWSSGVAGETQYF. The CDR3 DNA follows: TGTGCCTGGAGTTCGGGGGTGGCAGGGGAGACCCAGTACTTC. The full variable domain, with the rest looked up from reference TRBV30 and TRBJ2-5, is SQTIHQWPATLVQPVGSPLSLECTVEGTSNPNLYWYRQAAGRGLQLLFYSVGIGQISSEVPQNLSASRPQDRQFILSSKKLLLSDSGFYLCAWSSGVAGETQYFGPGTRLLVL.

This rearrangement joins TRBV10-3 to TRBJ1-1, with a possible D match to TRBD1 (6 bases). V was cut by 7 bases and J by 8 bases, with 17 bases left in between. CDR1 and CDR2 from the germline V gene are ENHRY and SYGVKD. This CDR3 comprises 13 residues. CDR3 bases: TGTGCCATCACCCCTAATGAGGGGGGGGAAGCTTTCTTT. Translation gives CAITPNEGGEAFF.

The V call is TRBV7-2, the J call TRBJ2-3; possibly TRBD2 for D (5 bases). Germline V lookup: CDR1 SGHTA, CDR2 FQGNSA. The CDR3 extends over 14 amino acids. V was pared by 4 bases and J by 2 bases, with 10 bases between. The CDR3 coding sequence is TGTGCCAGCAGCTCCCAAGCGGTCACAGATACGCAGTATTTT. Protein sequence: CASSSQAVTDTQYF.

Note on this clone: Different DNA sequences within this sample yield the same CDR3. V is TRBV3-1 (or the pseudogene TRBV3-2) and J is TRBJ1-1, with TRBD1 matching over 8 bases. The J segment lost 5 bases and the V segment lost 3 bases, leaving 2 bases of the junction unmatched. The CDR3 is made up of 13 amino acids. Germline V lookup: CDR1 LGHDT, CDR2 YNNKEL (reference sequence). The CDR3 sequence: CASSQDRVTEAFF. CDR3 nucleotides: TGTGCCAGCAGCCAGGACAGGGTAACTGAAGCTTTCTTT.

This chain connects TRBV2 to TRBJ2-7; D is ambiguous. Germline CDR1 and CDR2: SNHLY and FYNNEI. Between the trimmed V and J ends, which lost 6 bases and 2 bases, there was a span of 11 bases. This CDR3 has 13 amino acids. CDR3 nucleotides: TGTGCCAGCAGGTTTCACACCCCCTACGAGCAGTACTTC. Translated, it gives CASRFHTPYEQYF.

This clone has just a few counts. This sequence joins TRBV7-9 and TRBJ1-4, with no clear D. The germline V gene encodes CDR1 SEHNR and CDR2 FQNEAQ (reference sequence). The V end was cut by 8 bases, the J end by 0 bases, with 7 bases between. The CDR3 runs to 13 residues. The CDR3 DNA is TGTGCCAGCTTCACTACAACTAATGAAAAACTGTTTTTT. Translation gives CASFTTTNEKLFF.

The rearrangement uses TRBV2 and TRBJ1-4; 12 bases are a match to TRBD1. Germline V CDR1 and CDR2: SNHLY, FYNNEI. The CDR3 is 15 amino acids. The V segment lost 6 bases and the J segment 7 bases; nucleotides outside the gene matches: 6. The CDR3 reads CASSPGTGGSEKLFF. DNA for the CDR3: TGTGCCAGCAGCCCCGGGACAGGGGGCAGTGAAAAACTGTTTTTT. Drawing the rest from reference TRBV2 and TRBJ1-4, the complete variable domain is EPEVTQTPSHQVTQMGQEVILRCVPISNHLYFYWYRQILGQKVEFLVSFYNNEISEKSEIFDDQFSVERPDGSNFTLKIRSTKLEDSAMYFCASSPGTGGSEKLFFGSGTQLSVL.

V and J are TRBV7-2 and TRBJ2-2; tentative D call: TRBD1 (6 bases). CDR1 and CDR2 from the germline V gene are SGHTA and FQGNSA. Trimming stripped 5 bases from V and 2 bases from J, with 15 bases between. The CDR3 loop spans 16 amino acids. The CDR3 DNA sequence: TGTGCCAGCAGCCCCTATGGGGGCTCAAACACCGGGGAGCTGTTTTTT. Amino acid sequence: CASSPYGGSNTGELFF.

This clone was seen just once. The V and J genes are TRBV6-5 and TRBJ1-2, with D tentatively TRBD1 (5 bases). The CDR3 has 11 amino acids. Germline V gene data show CDR1 as MNHEY and CDR2 as SVGAGI. Trimming pared 6 bases from V and 6 bases from J, leaving 8 bases between. The DNA for the CDR3 is TGTGCCAGCAGCGGAGGGGATGGCTACACCTTC. Translated, it gives CASSGGDGYTF.

This chain uses TRBV6-5 with TRBJ1-5; D gene uncertain. The CDR3 is 14 residues long. Per the germline V gene, CDR1 is MNHEY and CDR2 is SVGAGI. V lost 6 bases and J lost 10, with 19 bases in between. CDR3 amino acids: CASRLDGTRGPQHF. In DNA form, the CDR3 reads TGTGCCAGCAGGTTGGACGGTACCCGGGGACCCCAGCATTTT.

This chain uses TRBV28 with TRBJ2-7, with 10 bases identical to TRBD1. Germline CDR1 reads MDHEN; CDR2 reads SYDVKM. The junction had 7 bases not matched to a gene; V was cut back by 2 bases and J by 0 bases. CDR3 size: 17 residues. The CDR3 nucleotides read TGTGCCAGCAGTTTAGGGACAGGGGAACGTTTCTCCTACGAGCAGTACTTC. This gives the protein CASSLGTGERFSYEQYF. The entire variable domain, with the rest obtained from reference TRBV28 and TRBJ2-7, is as follows: DVKVTQSSRYLVKRTGEKVFLECVQDMDHENMFWYRQDPGLGLRLIYFSYDVKMKEKGDIPEGYSVSREKKERFSLILESASTNQTSMYLCASSLGTGERFSYEQYFGPGTRLTVT.

V is TRBV7-2 and J is TRBJ1-4, with 8 bases that match TRBD1. This CDR3 has 14 amino acids. Germline-derived CDR1 and CDR2 are SGHTA and FQGNSA. The J segment lost 12 bases and the V segment lost 6 bases, leaving 12 bases of the junction unmatched. The CDR3 loop is CASSPGQGFMELFF. CDR3 DNA sequence: TGTGCCAGCAGTCCCGGACAGGGTTTTATGGAACTGTTTTTT. Complete variable domain (other parts from reference TRBV7-2 and TRBJ1-4): GAGVSQSPSNKVTEKGKDVELRCDPISGHTALYWYRQSLGQGLEFLIYFQGNSAPDKSGLPSDRFSAERTGGSVSTLTIQRTQQEDSAVYLCASSPGQGFMELFFGSGTQLSVL.

The chain uses TRBV7-9 and TRBJ2-3, with D uncertain. Germline V gene data show CDR1 as SEHNR and CDR2 as FQNEAQ (reference sequence). The CDR3 loop spans 13 amino acids. Trimming took 1 base from V and 12 from J, leaving 14 bases between them. Here the CDR3 reads CASSLEGLDSQYF. CDR3 nucleotide sequence: TGTGCCAGCAGCTTAGAAGGTCTAGATAGTCAGTATTTT.

This chain joins TRBV4-1 and TRBJ1-3, with D perhaps TRBD1 (6 bases). Germline CDR1 reads MGHRA; CDR2 reads YSYEKL. This CDR3 has 18 amino acids. The V end lost 4 bases, the J end lost 0 bases, and 19 bases lay between the germline ends. CDR3 in amino acids: CASSLQVRGAGSGNTIYF. CDR3 sequence (DNA): TGCGCCAGCAGCCTTCAGGTACGGGGGGCCGGCTCTGGAAACACCATATATTTT.

This chain connects TRBV30 to TRBJ2-7; 7 bases agree with TRBD1. There are 13 residues in the CDR3. Trimming removed 7 bases from V and 2 bases from J; junction bases left unmatched: 8. CDR1 and CDR2 (germline): GTSNPN, SVGIG (reference sequence). In DNA form, the CDR3 reads TGTGCCTTTACGGACAGGACCGCCTACGAGCAGTACTTC. It yields the protein CAFTDRTAYEQYF.

This sequence joins TRBV12-3 or TRBV12-4 and TRBJ1-4; possibly TRBD1 for D (5 bases). There are 13 residues in the CDR3. Trimming cost V 7 bases and J 8 bases, with 14 bases left between them. CDR3 nucleotide sequence: TGTGCCAGCACCCCTTCGGAGGGGGAAAAACTGTTTTTT. This encodes CASTPSEGEKLFF.

A single count supports this clone. The chain employs TRBV15 and TRBJ1-1; D uncertain. CDR1 and CDR2 (germline): LNHNV, YYDKDF (reference sequence). This CDR3 region has 15 residues. With 0 bases removed from V and 10 bases from J, the gap between germline ends came to 18 bases. The CDR3, as DNA: TGTGCCACCAGCAGAGATGAGGAGGCCCCTGAACGAGCTTTCTTT. Residues: CATSRDEEAPERAFF. The variable domain in full, completed from reference TRBV15 and TRBJ1-1, reads DAMVIQNPRYQVTQFGKPVTLSCSQTLNHNVMYWYQQKSSQAPKLLFHYYDKDFNNEADTPDNFQSRRPNTSFCFLDIRSPGLGDTAMYLCATSRDEEAPERAFFGQGTRLTVV.

The chain employs TRBV18 and TRBJ2-7; TRBD1 is a possible D gene (6 bases). The CDR3 contains 15 residues. Trimming left V 3 bases short and J 6 bases short, with 18 bases between. Germline CDR1 KGHSH, CDR2 LQKENI. The CDR3 loop reads CASSPRTAAPGEQYF. The CDR3 DNA reads as TGTGCCAGCTCACCTAGGACAGCGGCCCCTGGCGAGCAGTACTTC.

The chain employs TRBV2 and TRBJ1-2; 7 bases are a match to TRBD1. V shed 8 bases, J shed 4 bases, and the junction held 10 bases outside the gene matches. The germline V gene encodes CDR1 SNHLY and CDR2 FYNNEI. There are 14 residues in the CDR3. The CDR3 DNA follows: TGTGCCAGCCACCGGGACAGAGGAACCTATGGCTACACCTTC. It codes for CASHRDRGTYGYTF. The entire variable domain, with the rest obtained from reference TRBV2 and TRBJ1-2, is as follows: EPEVTQTPSHQVTQMGQEVILRCVPISNHLYFYWYRQILGQKVEFLVSFYNNEISEKSEIFDDQFSVERPDGSNFTLKIRSTKLEDSAMYFCASHRDRGTYGYTFGSGTRLTVV.

The V call is TRBV18, the J call TRBJ1-3; D unresolved. The CDR3 sequence is 15 residues long. The germline CDR1 and CDR2 sequences are KGHSH and LQKENI. Deletions cut 2 bases from V and 0 bases from J, with 8 bases between. The CDR3 DNA is TGTGCCAGCTCACCAAGCGGCTACTCTGGAAACACCATATATTTT. It translates to CASSPSGYSGNTIYF.

This chain uses TRBV5-1 with TRBJ1-4; tentatively, D is TRBD1 (6 bases). Deletions cut 2 bases from V and 1 base from J, with 15 bases between. The CDR3 consists of 17 residues. Germline V gene lookup returns CDR1 SGHRS and CDR2 YFSETQ. In DNA, the CDR3 is TGCGCCAGCAGCTTAACCGGGGGGCTGGAAACTAATGAAAAACTGTTTTTT. It is translated as CASSLTGGLETNEKLFF.

V usage is TRBV18 and J usage is TRBJ1-6; possibly TRBD1 for D (5 bases). V lost 4 bases, J lost 7 bases, and 11 bases lay in between. The CDR3 is 14 residues long. CDR1 is KGHSH, CDR2 LQKENI, per germline. The CDR3 here is CASSRGTQNSPLHF. CDR3 nucleotides: TGTGCCAGCTCACGCGGGACCCAAAATTCACCCCTCCACTTT.

A note on this clone: It is likely a read error, because the conserved phenylalanine at the end of the CDR3 is missing. Because the CDR3's place on the DNA is in doubt, the DNA is left out and the CDR3 is given as listed by TCRdb. V is TRBV6-6 and J is TRBJ1-4. Including both end residues, the CDR3 is 14 amino acids long. Germline V gene lookup returns CDR1 MNHNY and CDR2 SVGAGI (reference sequence). The CDR3 sequence is CASSYSNAALEPLL.